The clone carrying this TCR beta chain occurred a few times. What it recognizes is unknown. This entry is derived from a study of regulatory T cells in long-lasting Graves disease. Time point meaning: newly diagnosed GD, antithyroid drugs for less than 3 months. Preparation of the TCR library used RNA extracted from PBMCs. With 5 bases removed from V and 2 bases from J, the gap between germline ends came to 10 bases. CDR1 is MNHEY and CDR2 is SMNVEV in the germline V gene (reference sequence). The CDR3 is made up of 15 amino acids. Arm-PCR of CDR3 regions and iRepertoire HTBI primers were used to build TCR beta libraries. Study processing details: Some 57 TRBV and about 15 TRBJ segments were identified across samples. One entry per CDR3 protein results from TCRdb running MiXCR on the multiplex PCR reads. These V and J calls are TCRdb output, not the study's own analysis. The sample yields roughly 610,000 distinct CDR3 sequences, roughly 15% seen once.

Study outcomes and limitations: Few sampled subjects may have lowered accuracy.

These data also formed part of another study, on T cells in Graves' hyperthyroidism and ophthalmopathy. That work states: Within blood appeared most thyroid clonotypes that had expanded above 0.001.

The V gene is TRBV27, the J gene TRBJ2-6; no definite D call. The receptor was isolated from a woman aged 30 to 39 with Graves disease. Sequenced material: peripheral blood mononuclear cells (PBMCs), taken at new diagnosis, from a patient treated with antithyroid drugs. In nucleotides, the CDR3 is TGTGCCAGCAGTCCTCCCTTTACTGGGGCCAACGTCCTGACTTTC. Its translation is CASSPPFTGANVLTF.